The 7 T cell receptor beta chains given below trace back to one sample, sequenced in a study of T cells in Graves' hyperthyroidism and ophthalmopathy. RNA transcripts provided the source from which TCR beta CDR3 regions were amplified. With the HTBI primer set, the TCR CDR3 went through a first round of RT-PCR. TCRdb reprocessed the multiplex PCR reads via MiXCR and lists one record per CDR3 protein. In the table there are fewer than 650,000 distinct CDR3 sequences, around 14% of which are singletons. The sequencing input was blood. The receptor set was obtained from a woman in her thirties with Graves' hyperthyroidism that later progressed to Graves' ophthalmopathy.

The table lists this clonotype with many counts. The gene calls are TRBV7-9 and TRBJ2-3; D is uncertain. Trimming shortened V by 5 bases and J by 4 bases, and 13 bases separated the two germline ends. The CDR3 consists of 14 residues. CDR1 and CDR2 (germline): SEHNR, FQNEAQ (reference sequence). The CDR3 DNA sequence: TGTGCCAGCAGCATCGCAGTGCAGGCAGATACGCAGTATTTT. This encodes CASSIAVQADTQYF.

The sample holds a few counts of this clonotype. The chain recombines TRBV3-1 with TRBJ2-1, with a weak D call TRBD2 (5 bases). This CDR3 spans 17 amino acids. CDR1 is LGHDT, CDR2 YNNKEL, per germline (reference sequence). V shed 0 bases and J shed 5 bases, with 17 bases lying between them. The CDR3 protein is CASSQELSGLIDNEQFF. Written as DNA, the CDR3 is TGTGCCAGCAGCCAAGAGCTGAGCGGACTTATCGACAATGAGCAGTTCTTC.

This clonotype was detected only a few times. A much larger clone sits a single nucleotide away, making a read error possible. This sequence joins TRBV7-2 and TRBJ1-1; D is unclear. This CDR3 is built from 13 residues. Per the germline V gene, CDR1 is SGHTA and CDR2 is FQGNSA. CDR3 DNA sequence: TGTGCCAGCAGCTTAGCCTTTGAAACTGAAACTTTCTTT. Residues: CASSLAFETETFF.

The chain joins TRBV6-2 or TRBV6-3 to TRBJ2-1; D possibly corresponds to TRBD2 (5 bases). This CDR3 is built from 17 residues. Trimming shortened V by 2 bases and J by 0 bases, and 14 bases separated the two germline ends. CDR1 and CDR2 (germline): MNHEY, SVGEGT. The CDR3 reads CASSYGTWRSSYNEQFF. Written as DNA, the CDR3 is TGTGCCAGCAGTTACGGTACTTGGAGGAGCTCCTACAATGAGCAGTTCTTC.

The chain recombines TRBV3-2 with TRBJ1-1. TRBV3-2 is a pseudogene. The length of the CDR3 is 11 residues. CDR3 amino acids: CACLPNTEAFF. In nucleotides, the CDR3 is TGTGCCTGCCTGCCGAACACTGAAGCTTTCTTT.

The chain is built from TRBV19 and TRBJ2-4; TRBD2 matches at 7 bases. Unmatched junction bases numbered 6, after V lost 7 bases and J lost 6 bases. This CDR3 is 13 amino acids long. Germline CDR1 and CDR2: LNHDA and SQIVND (reference sequence). CDR3: CASTGEGLNIQYF. The CDR3, as DNA: TGTGCCAGTACCGGGGAGGGTTTAAACATTCAGTACTTC.

This clonotype was seen many times. The rearrangement uses TRBV3-1 and TRBJ1-1; 7 nucleotides align to TRBD1. Germline CDR1 reads LGHDT; CDR2 reads YNNKEL (reference sequence). This CDR3 spans 11 amino acids. The J segment lost 5 bases and the V segment lost 6 bases, leaving 0 bases of the junction unmatched. CDR3 amino acids: CASRQGTEAFF. CDR3 DNA sequence: TGTGCCAGCAGACAGGGGACTGAAGCTTTCTTT.